The 7 T cell receptor beta chains below were found in one sample sequenced in a study of shared clonotypes between healthy human individuals. TCRdb's table, derived via immunoSEQ multiplex PCR, lists solely in-frame clones and lacks some. The sample shows about 580,000 clones, about 98% of them seen only once. Naive CD8 populations comprised CD45RO-negative cells positively selected for CCR7, excluding terminally differentiated effector memory CD45RA+ cells. The sequenced sample consisted of naive CD8+ T cells sorted from blood. Every receptor here comes from a man aged 25 to 40 in good health.

The sample holds one count of this clone. V usage is TRBV27 and J usage is TRBJ2-7; D call uncertain. V was trimmed by 2 bases and J by 3 bases, leaving 8 bases between them. Germline lookup yields CDR1 MNHEY and CDR2 SMNVEV (reference sequence). The CDR3 runs to 13 residues. Here the CDR3 reads CASSLGTIYEQYF. The CDR3 bases are TGTGCCAGCAGTTTAGGAACTATCTACGAGCAGTACTTC.

The V and J genes are TRBV21-1 and TRBJ2-3. TRBV21-1 is assigned pseudogene status. This CDR3 is 19 amino acids long. The CDR3 loop reads CASSKVGGQGITITDTQYF. For the CDR3, the DNA is TGTGCCAGCAGCAAAGTTGGGGGGCAGGGCATAACAATCACAGATACGCAGTATTTT.

The sample holds one count of this clone. The sample contains more than one DNA sequence encoding this CDR3. This sequence joins TRBV11-2 and TRBJ1-2, with D perhaps matching TRBD1 (6 bases). This CDR3 is 15 amino acids long. CDR1 and CDR2 from the germline V gene are SGHAT and FQNNGV. The V end lost 4 bases, the J end lost 7 bases, and 19 bases lay between the germline ends. In DNA, the CDR3 is TGTGCCAGCAGCTCAAAAGGGGGGGGGCTCGGTGGCTACACCTTC. Its translation: CASSSKGGGLGGYTF.

The V call is TRBV10-2, the J call TRBJ2-6, with D unclear. The CDR3 loop spans 15 amino acids. Looked up from germline, CDR1 is WSHSY and CDR2 is SAAADI. V lost 0 bases, J lost 1 base, and 4 bases lay in between. CDR3: CASSESASGANVLTF. The CDR3 DNA follows: TGCGCCAGCAGTGAGTCGGCGTCTGGGGCCAACGTCCTGACTTTC.

The chain links TRBV6-5 to TRBJ1-1, with D tentatively TRBD1 (6 bases). Trimming pared 6 bases from V and 0 bases from J, leaving 11 bases between. Germline V lookup: CDR1 MNHEY, CDR2 SVGAGI. The CDR3 length is 14 residues. Here the CDR3 reads CASRKQGMNTEAFF. The CDR3 DNA is TGTGCCAGCAGGAAACAGGGTATGAACACTGAAGCTTTCTTT.

This chain uses TRBV27 with TRBJ2-2; 11 bases agree with TRBD1. The CDR3 is made up of 16 amino acids. CDR1 and CDR2 from the germline V gene are MNHEY and SMNVEV (reference sequence). With V trimmed by 5 bases and J by 6 bases, 8 bases remained unmatched. The CDR3 DNA follows: TGTGCCAGCAGTGGGGGACAGGGGGATATTCCCGGGGAGCTGTTTTTT. The encoded protein is CASSGGQGDIPGELFF.

This chain connects TRBV6-5 to TRBJ2-1; perhaps TRBD1 as D (6 bases). In germline, CDR1 is MNHEY, CDR2 SVGAGI. V lost 0 bases and J 7 bases, leaving 13 bases between the germline ends. The CDR3 length is 15 residues. DNA for the CDR3: TGTGCCAGCAGTTACTCGGGGGCTAGTTTGAATGAGCAGTTCTTC. It is translated as CASSYSGASLNEQFF.